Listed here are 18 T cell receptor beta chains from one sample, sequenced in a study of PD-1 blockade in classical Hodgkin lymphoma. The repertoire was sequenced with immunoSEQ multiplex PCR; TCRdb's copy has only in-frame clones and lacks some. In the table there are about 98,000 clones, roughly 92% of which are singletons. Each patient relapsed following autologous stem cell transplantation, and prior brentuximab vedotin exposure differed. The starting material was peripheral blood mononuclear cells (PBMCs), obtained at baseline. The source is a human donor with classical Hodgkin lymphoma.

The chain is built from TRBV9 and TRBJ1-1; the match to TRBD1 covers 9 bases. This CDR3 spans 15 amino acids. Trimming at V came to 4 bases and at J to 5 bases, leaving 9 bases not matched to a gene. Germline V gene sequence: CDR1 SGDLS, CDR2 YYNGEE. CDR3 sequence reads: CASSTQQGARTEAFF. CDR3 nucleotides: TGTGCCAGCAGCACTCAACAGGGGGCGCGGACTGAAGCTTTCTTT.

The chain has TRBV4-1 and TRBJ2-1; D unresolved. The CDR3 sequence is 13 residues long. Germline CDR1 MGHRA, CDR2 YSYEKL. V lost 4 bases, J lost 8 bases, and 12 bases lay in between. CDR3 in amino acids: CASSLWMGDEQFF. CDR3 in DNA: TGCGCCAGCAGCCTGTGGATGGGCGATGAGCAGTTCTTC.

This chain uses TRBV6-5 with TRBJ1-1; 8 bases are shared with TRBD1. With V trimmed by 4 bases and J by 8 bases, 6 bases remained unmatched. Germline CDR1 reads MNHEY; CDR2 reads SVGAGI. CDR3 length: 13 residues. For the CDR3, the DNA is TGTGCCAGCAGTTCCGGACAGGGTGAAGAAGCTTTCTTT. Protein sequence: CASSSGQGEEAFF.

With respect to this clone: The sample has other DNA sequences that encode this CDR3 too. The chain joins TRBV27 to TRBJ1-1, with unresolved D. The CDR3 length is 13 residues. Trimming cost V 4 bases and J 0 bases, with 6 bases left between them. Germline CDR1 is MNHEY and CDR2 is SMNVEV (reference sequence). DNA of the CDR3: TGTGCCAGCAGTTCTGGGGTGAACACTGAAGCTTTCTTT. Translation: CASSSGVNTEAFF.

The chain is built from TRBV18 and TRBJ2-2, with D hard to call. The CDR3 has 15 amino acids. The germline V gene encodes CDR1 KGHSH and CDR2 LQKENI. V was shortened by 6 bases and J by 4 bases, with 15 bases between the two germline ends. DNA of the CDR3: TGTGCCAGCTCTCCTATGGTAGGGCGCACCGGGGAGCTGTTTTTT. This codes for CASSPMVGRTGELFF.

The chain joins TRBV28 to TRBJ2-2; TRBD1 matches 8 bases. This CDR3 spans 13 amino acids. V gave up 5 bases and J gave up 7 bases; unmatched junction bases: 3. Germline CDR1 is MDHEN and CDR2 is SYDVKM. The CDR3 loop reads CASSLRGHGELFF. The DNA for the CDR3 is TGTGCCAGCAGTCTCAGGGGGCACGGGGAGCTGTTTTTT.

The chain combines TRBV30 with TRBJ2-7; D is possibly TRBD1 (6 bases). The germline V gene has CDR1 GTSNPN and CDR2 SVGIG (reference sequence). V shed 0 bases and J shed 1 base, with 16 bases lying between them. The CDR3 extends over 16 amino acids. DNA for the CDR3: TGTGCCTGGAGTGTACCTGGCCAGGGGAAATCCTACGAGCAGTACTTC. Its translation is CAWSVPGQGKSYEQYF. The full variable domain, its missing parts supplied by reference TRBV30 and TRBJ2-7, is SQTIHQWPATLVQPVGSPLSLECTVEGTSNPNLYWYRQAAGRGLQLLFYSVGIGQISSEVPQNLSASRPQDRQFILSSKKLLLSDSGFYLCAWSVPGQGKSYEQYFGPGTRLTVT.

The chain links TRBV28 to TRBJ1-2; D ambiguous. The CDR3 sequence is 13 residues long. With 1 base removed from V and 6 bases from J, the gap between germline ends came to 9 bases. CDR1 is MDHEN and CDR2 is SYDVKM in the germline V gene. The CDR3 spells CASSLLKMNGYTF. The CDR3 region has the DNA TGTGCCAGCAGTTTATTGAAGATGAATGGCTACACCTTC.

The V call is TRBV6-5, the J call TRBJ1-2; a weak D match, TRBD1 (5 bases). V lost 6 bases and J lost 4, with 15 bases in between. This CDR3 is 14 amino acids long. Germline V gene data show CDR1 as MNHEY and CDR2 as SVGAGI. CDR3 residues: CASRKQGAGYGYTF. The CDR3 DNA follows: TGTGCCAGCAGAAAGCAAGGGGCGGGCTATGGCTACACCTTC.

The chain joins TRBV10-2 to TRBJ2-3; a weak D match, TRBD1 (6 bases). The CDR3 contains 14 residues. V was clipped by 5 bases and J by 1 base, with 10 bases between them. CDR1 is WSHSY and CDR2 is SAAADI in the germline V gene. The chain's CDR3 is CASSPYRGTDTQYF. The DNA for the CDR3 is TGCGCCAGCAGTCCGTACAGGGGCACAGATACGCAGTATTTT.

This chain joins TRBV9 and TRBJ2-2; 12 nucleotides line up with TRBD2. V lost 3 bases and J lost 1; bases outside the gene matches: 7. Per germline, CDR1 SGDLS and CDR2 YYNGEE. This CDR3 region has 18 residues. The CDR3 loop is CASSATGLAGRNTGELFF. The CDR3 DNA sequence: TGTGCCAGCAGCGCCACCGGACTAGCGGGAAGGAACACCGGGGAGCTGTTTTTT.

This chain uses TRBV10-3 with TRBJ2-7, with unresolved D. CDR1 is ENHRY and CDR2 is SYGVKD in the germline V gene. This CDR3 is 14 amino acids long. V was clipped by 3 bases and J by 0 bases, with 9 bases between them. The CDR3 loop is CAISDTASSYEQYF. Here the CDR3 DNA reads TGTGCCATCAGTGACACGGCTAGCTCCTACGAGCAGTACTTC.

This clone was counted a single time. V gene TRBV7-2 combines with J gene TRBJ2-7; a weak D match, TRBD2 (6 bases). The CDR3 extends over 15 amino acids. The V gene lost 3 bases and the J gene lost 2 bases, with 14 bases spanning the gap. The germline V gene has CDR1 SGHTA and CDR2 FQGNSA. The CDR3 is CASSLGTPWAYEQYF. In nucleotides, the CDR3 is TGTGCCAGCAGCTTGGGGACTCCTTGGGCCTACGAGCAGTACTTC.

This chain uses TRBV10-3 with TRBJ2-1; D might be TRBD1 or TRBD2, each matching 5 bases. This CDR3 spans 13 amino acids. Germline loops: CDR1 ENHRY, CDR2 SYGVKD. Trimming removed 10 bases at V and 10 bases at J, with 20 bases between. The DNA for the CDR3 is TGTGCCACGGCCGGGACCCCTATGGGGGAGCAGTTCTTC. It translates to CATAGTPMGEQFF.

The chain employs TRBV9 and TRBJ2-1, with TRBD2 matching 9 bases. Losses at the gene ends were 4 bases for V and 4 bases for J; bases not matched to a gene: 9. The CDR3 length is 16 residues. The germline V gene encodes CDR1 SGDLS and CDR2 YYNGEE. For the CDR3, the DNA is TGTGCCAGCAGCCCCTCTAGCGGGGTGAGGTACAATGAGCAGTTCTTC. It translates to CASSPSSGVRYNEQFF.

CDR3 in amino acids: CASRDRGPYNEQFF. Written as DNA, the CDR3 is TGTGCCAGCCGGGACAGGGGGCCCTACAATGAGCAGTTCTTC. The chain couples TRBV27 to TRBJ2-1, with 12 nucleotides matching TRBD1. The length of the CDR3 is 14 residues. V lost 8 bases to trimming and J lost 2 bases; unmatched junction nucleotides: 1. The germline V gene encodes CDR1 MNHEY and CDR2 SMNVEV (reference sequence).

Written as DNA, the CDR3 is TGTGCCAGAGGACAGAGCCTTTACAATGAGCAGTTCTTC. This codes for CARGQSLYNEQFF. The chain links TRBV2 to TRBJ2-1; perhaps TRBD1 as D (6 bases). V was cut by 9 bases and J by 4 bases, with 13 bases left in between. The CDR3 sequence is 13 residues long. Germline V gives CDR1 SNHLY, CDR2 FYNNEI.

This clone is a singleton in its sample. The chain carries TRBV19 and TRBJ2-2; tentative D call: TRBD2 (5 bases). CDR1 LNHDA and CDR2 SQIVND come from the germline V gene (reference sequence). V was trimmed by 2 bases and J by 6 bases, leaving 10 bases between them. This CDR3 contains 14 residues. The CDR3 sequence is CASSISKGAGELFF. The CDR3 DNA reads TGTGCCAGTAGTATAAGTAAGGGAGCCGGGGAGCTGTTTTTT.